Shown below are 17 T cell receptor beta chains from a single sample sequenced in a study of identical twins. Each CDR3 protein is one row after TCRdb ran MiXCR on the 5' RACE reads. The sample lists hundreds of thousands of distinct CDR3 sequences, roughly 12% occurring once. This same sample was also part of a study on yellow fever vaccine responses in identical twins.

The specimen was CD8+ T cells sorted from blood. These receptors were obtained from a woman under 30 in good health.

The chain couples TRBV29-1 to TRBJ2-7; D not resolved. The CDR3 has 11 residues. V dropped 6 bases and J dropped 4 bases, with 10 bases sitting between them. Germline V gene sequence: CDR1 SQVTM, CDR2 ANQGSEA. The CDR3 here is CSVRLGYEQYF. For the CDR3, the DNA is TGCAGCGTGCGGTTGGGATACGAGCAGTACTTC.

The sample holds a few counts of this clonotype. The rearrangement links TRBV20-1 to TRBJ2-1; the D gene is possibly TRBD2 (6 bases). The CDR3 covers 11 residues. Germline CDR1 reads DFQATT; CDR2 reads SNEGSKA (reference sequence). Between the trimmed V and J ends, which lost 0 bases and 9 bases, there was a span of 6 bases. The CDR3 region is CSAREGGEQFF. CDR3 DNA: TGCAGTGCTAGAGAGGGAGGTGAGCAGTTCTTC.

This clonotype was seen many times. This chain connects TRBV10-3 to TRBJ2-7, with 7 bases identical to TRBD2. CDR1 ENHRY and CDR2 SYGVKD come from the germline V gene. V shed 7 bases, J shed 0 bases, and the junction held 9 bases outside the gene matches. The CDR3 is 15 amino acids. Here the CDR3 reads CAIKSTGGPSYEQYF. The CDR3 DNA sequence: TGTGCCATCAAATCGACGGGAGGTCCCTCCTACGAGCAGTACTTC.

The genes are TRBV9 and TRBJ2-1; a weak D match, TRBD2 (6 bases). Looked up from germline, CDR1 is SGDLS and CDR2 is YYNGEE. Trimming stripped 6 bases from V and 8 bases from J, with 21 bases between. The CDR3 runs 15 residues. CDR3 region: CASTFGGRGSDEQFF. DNA of the CDR3: TGTGCCAGCACCTTCGGGGGTAGAGGGTCGGATGAGCAGTTCTTC.

The table lists this clonotype with a few counts. This sequence joins TRBV24-1 and TRBJ2-3; 7 bases agree with TRBD2. This CDR3 contains 17 residues. V shed 0 bases and J 3 bases; nucleotides not matched to a gene: 8. Germline V gives CDR1 KGHDR, CDR2 SFDVKD. Written as DNA, the CDR3 is TGTGCCACCAGTGATTTGCGAGACCCCGGGAGGACAGATACGCAGTATTTT. Protein: CATSDLRDPGRTDTQYF.

This clonotype was observed a few times. The chain links TRBV4-1 to TRBJ2-3; D is uncertain. This CDR3 is 12 amino acids long. The V end lost 0 bases, the J end lost 5 bases, and 3 bases lay between the germline ends. Germline V gene data show CDR1 as MGHRA and CDR2 as YSYEKL. The CDR3 DNA reads TGCGCCAGCAGCCAAGAAATAGATACGCAGTATTTT. The encoded protein is CASSQEIDTQYF.

CDR3 residues: CASSPRTGGGTEAFF. CDR3 nucleotide sequence: TGTGCCAGCAGCCCAAGGACAGGGGGCGGCACTGAAGCTTTCTTT. The gene calls are TRBV4-2 and TRBJ1-1; TRBD1 agrees at 11 bases. The CDR3 runs 15 residues. Germline CDR1 reads LGHNA; CDR2 reads YNFKEQ. With V trimmed by 4 bases and J by 4 bases, 5 bases remained unmatched.

The V call is TRBV13, the J call TRBJ2-2; 9 bases map to TRBD1. J lost 7 bases, V lost 5 bases, and 8 bases had no gene match. From germline, CDR1 is PRHDT and CDR2 FYEKMQ (reference sequence). CDR3 length equals 15 residues. The CDR3 coding sequence is TGTGCCAGCAGCACCCAACAGGGGGCCGGCGGGGAGCTGTTTTTT. This gives the protein CASSTQQGAGGELFF.

A few counts support this clonotype. This sequence joins TRBV28 and TRBJ2-7; D might be TRBD1 (6 bases). The CDR3 covers 13 residues. V dropped 10 bases and J dropped 5 bases, with 18 bases sitting between them. Germline V gene lookup returns CDR1 MDHEN and CDR2 SYDVKM. The CDR3 sequence: CATAQGWGNEQYF. CDR3 in DNA: TGTGCCACCGCACAGGGCTGGGGGAACGAGCAGTACTTC.

The chain is built from TRBV7-9 and TRBJ2-7; 7 bases align to TRBD1. CDR1 is SEHNR, CDR2 FQNEAQ, per germline (reference sequence). This CDR3 spans 16 amino acids. V was pared by 5 bases and J by 3 bases, with 13 bases of the junction left unmatched. CDR3 region: CASSRDQGQSFYEQYF. The CDR3 DNA reads as TGTGCCAGCAGCCGGGATCAGGGACAGAGCTTCTACGAGCAGTACTTC. Complete variable domain (other parts from reference TRBV7-9 and TRBJ2-7): DTGVSQNPRHKITKRGQNVTFRCDPISEHNRLYWYRQTLGQGPEFLTYFQNEAQLEKSRLLSDRFSAERPKGSFSTLEIQRTEQGDSAMYLCASSRDQGQSFYEQYFGPGTRLTVT.

In its sample, this clonotype was seen a few times. The chain carries TRBV24-1 and TRBJ2-7; the match to TRBD2 covers 8 bases. The CDR3 is made up of 22 amino acids. Germline values: CDR1 KGHDR, CDR2 SFDVKD. J gave up 2 bases and V 4 bases, and 27 bases lay outside the gene matches. As DNA, the CDR3 is TGTGCCACCAGTGAATTGAGGGCGGCAGGCGCCGGGGAGCGGGAGACCACCTACGAGCAGTACTTC. As protein: CATSELRAAGAGERETTYEQYF.

This clonotype has just a few counts. The chain joins TRBV25-1 to TRBJ2-5, with D tentatively TRBD2 (5 bases). The germline V gene encodes CDR1 MGHDK and CDR2 SYGVNS. Trimming pared 8 bases from V and 4 bases from J, leaving 14 bases between. The CDR3 contains 13 residues. CDR3 in DNA: TGTGCCAGCTCCCGGTCGGGGAGAGAGACCCAGTACTTC. Its protein is CASSRSGRETQYF.

This clonotype has ten or more counts. V and J are TRBV28 and TRBJ2-1; maybe TRBD2 (6 bases). This CDR3 comprises 16 residues. Germline lookup yields CDR1 MDHEN and CDR2 SYDVKM. Trimming took 3 bases from V and 10 from J, leaving 22 bases between them. The CDR3 DNA follows: TGTGCCAGCAGTTTCCCCTTGGGGGGTGGGGTAGAAGAGCAGTTCTTC. It translates to CASSFPLGGGVEEQFF.

This clonotype has a count of ten or more. The chain combines TRBV6-5 with TRBJ2-7, with D possibly TRBD2 on 6 matching bases. The V and J ends lost 4 bases and 0 bases respectively, with 13 bases between them. Per the germline V gene, CDR1 is MNHEY and CDR2 is SVGAGI. The CDR3 extends over 15 amino acids. CDR3 sequence: CASSSIADSSYEQYF. The CDR3 DNA follows: TGTGCCAGCAGTTCAATAGCGGATAGCTCCTACGAGCAGTACTTC.

The gene calls are TRBV28 and TRBJ2-7, with TRBD2 as a possible D gene (5 bases). This CDR3 spans 13 amino acids. Germline V lookup: CDR1 MDHEN, CDR2 SYDVKM. Trimming took off 2 bases at V and 6 bases at J, with 11 bases between the two ends. DNA for the CDR3: TGTGCCAGCAGTTTAATCAGGAGGACCGAGCAGTACTTC. It encodes CASSLIRRTEQYF. The full variable domain, its missing parts supplied by reference TRBV28 and TRBJ2-7, is DVKVTQSSRYLVKRTGEKVFLECVQDMDHENMFWYRQDPGLGLRLIYFSYDVKMKEKGDIPEGYSVSREKKERFSLILESASTNQTSMYLCASSLIRRTEQYFGPGTRLTVT.

The CDR3 region has the DNA TGTGCCAGCAGCTTAATCGCGGGGAGCACAGATACGCAGTATTTT. It encodes CASSLIAGSTDTQYF. This chain uses TRBV7-6 with TRBJ2-3; possibly TRBD2 for D (6 bases). Germline assignment: CDR1 SGHVS and CDR2 FNYEAQ. The CDR3 is 15 residues long. The germline V and J ends were trimmed by 2 bases and 0 bases, with 9 bases remaining between them.

V usage is TRBV6-4 and J usage is TRBJ2-3, with D unresolved. Per the germline V gene, CDR1 is MRHNA and CDR2 is SNTAGT. The V end was cut by 3 bases, the J end by 3 bases, with 10 bases between. This CDR3 has 14 amino acids. The CDR3 sequence: CASSDNSETDTQYF. CDR3 DNA: TGTGCCAGCAGTGATAATTCAGAGACAGATACGCAGTATTTT.